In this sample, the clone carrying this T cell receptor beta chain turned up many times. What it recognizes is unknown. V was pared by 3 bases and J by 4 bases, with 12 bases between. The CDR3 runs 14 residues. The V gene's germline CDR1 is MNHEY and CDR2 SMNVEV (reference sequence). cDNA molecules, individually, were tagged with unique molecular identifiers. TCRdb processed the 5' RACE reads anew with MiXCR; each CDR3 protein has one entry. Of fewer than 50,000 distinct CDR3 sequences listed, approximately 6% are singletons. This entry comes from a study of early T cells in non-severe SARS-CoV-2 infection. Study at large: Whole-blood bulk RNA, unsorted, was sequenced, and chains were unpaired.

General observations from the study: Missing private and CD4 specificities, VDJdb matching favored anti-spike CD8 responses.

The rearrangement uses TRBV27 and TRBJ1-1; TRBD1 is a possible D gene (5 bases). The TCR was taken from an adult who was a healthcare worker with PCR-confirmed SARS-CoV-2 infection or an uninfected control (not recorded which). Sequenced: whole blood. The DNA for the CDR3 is TGTGCCAGCAGTTTGCGGGGCGGGATCACTGAAGCTTTCTTT. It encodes CASSLRGGITEAFF.